The 18 T cell receptor beta chains presented below share a single source sample, sequenced in a study of blood T cell repertoires in COVID-19. The protocol was immunoSEQ multiplex PCR, while the TCRdb copy is restricted to in-frame clones and leaves out a portion. The sample records tens of thousands of clones, approximately 84% being singletons. Material: peripheral blood. The receptors derive from a man aged 55 to 70 with acute or convalescent COVID-19.

This clone occurred once. V usage is TRBV6-5 and J usage is TRBJ2-1, with D possibly TRBD2 on 5 matching bases. CDR1 is MNHEY, CDR2 SVGAGI, per germline. V was trimmed by 4 bases and J by 3 bases, leaving 7 bases between them. The CDR3 is 13 amino acids. As DNA, the CDR3 is TGTGCCAGCAGTTCCGCGGGCTACAATGAGCAGTTCTTC. The encoded protein is CASSSAGYNEQFF.

This clone occurred once. The chain couples TRBV30 to TRBJ2-1; the match to TRBD1 covers 9 bases. V lost 0 bases to trimming and J lost 9 bases; unmatched junction nucleotides: 9. The CDR3 loop spans 15 amino acids. Germline V gene sequence: CDR1 GTSNPN, CDR2 SVGIG (reference sequence). This chain's CDR3 is CAWSVTGTGRGEQFF. The CDR3 DNA reads TGTGCCTGGAGTGTAACCGGGACAGGGAGGGGTGAGCAGTTCTTC. The full variable domain, its missing parts supplied by reference TRBV30 and TRBJ2-1, is SQTIHQWPATLVQPVGSPLSLECTVEGTSNPNLYWYRQAAGRGLQLLFYSVGIGQISSEVPQNLSASRPQDRQFILSSKKLLLSDSGFYLCAWSVTGTGRGEQFFGPGTRLTVL.

The chain couples TRBV11-3 to TRBJ2-7; 9 nucleotides match TRBD1. The CDR3 is made up of 14 amino acids. With 4 bases clipped from V and 4 bases from J, the junction kept 5 bases outside the gene matches. Germline assignment: CDR1 SGHNT and CDR2 YENEEA. The CDR3 spells CASSSRTGEYEQYF. The CDR3 DNA reads as TGTGCCAGCAGCTCTCGGACAGGGGAGTACGAGCAGTACTTC.

This chain uses TRBV28 with TRBJ2-7; D might be TRBD2 (5 bases). V was pared by 1 base and J by 1 base, with 11 bases between. The germline CDR1 and CDR2 sequences are MDHEN and SYDVKM. The CDR3 spans 15 residues. The CDR3 loop reads CASSLSQPGSYEQYF. In DNA form, the CDR3 reads TGTGCCAGCAGTTTATCCCAACCGGGATCCTACGAGCAGTACTTC. Supplemented by reference TRBV28 and TRBJ2-7, the full variable domain reads DVKVTQSSRYLVKRTGEKVFLECVQDMDHENMFWYRQDPGLGLRLIYFSYDVKMKEKGDIPEGYSVSREKKERFSLILESASTNQTSMYLCASSLSQPGSYEQYFGPGTRLTVT.

V usage is TRBV3-1 (or the pseudogene TRBV3-2) and J usage is TRBJ2-3; 9 nucleotides match TRBD2. This CDR3 region has 12 residues. V was clipped by 8 bases and J by 6 bases; unmatched bases: 3. CDR1 is LGHDT, CDR2 YNNKEL, per germline (reference sequence). This chain's CDR3 is CASAGTSDTQYF. The DNA of the CDR3 is TGTGCCAGCGCAGGGACTAGCGATACGCAGTATTTT.

This clone came up many times. The chain combines TRBV5-6 with TRBJ2-7; tentatively, D is TRBD2 (6 bases). The germline V gene has CDR1 SGHDT and CDR2 YYEEEE. Trimming removed 4 bases from V and 3 bases from J, with 11 bases in between. This CDR3 is built from 13 residues. CDR3 in amino acids: CASSTGRLYEQYF. In DNA, the CDR3 is TGTGCCAGCAGCACCGGGAGACTCTACGAGCAGTACTTC.

The rearrangement links TRBV30 to TRBJ1-2; 7 positions match TRBD1. J was trimmed by 4 bases and V by 5 bases; bases with no gene match: 10. The CDR3 contains 14 residues. Per the germline V gene, CDR1 is GTSNPN and CDR2 is SVGIG (reference sequence). The CDR3 loop is CAWGRRGLSYGYTF. CDR3 bases: TGTGCCTGGGGGCGTAGGGGGCTAAGCTATGGCTACACCTTC.

The chain has TRBV14 and TRBJ1-4, with D maybe TRBD1 (5 bases). Germline V gene lookup returns CDR1 SGHDN and CDR2 FVKESK. The CDR3 has 15 amino acids. The V end was cut by 1 base, the J end by 6 bases, with 12 bases between. The CDR3 sequence: CASSQAGPRDEKLFF. CDR3 nucleotides: TGTGCCAGCAGCCAAGCAGGGCCAAGGGATGAAAAACTGTTTTTT.

The rearrangement joins TRBV6-2 or TRBV6-3 to TRBJ2-3; 9 nucleotides agree with TRBD2. With 1 base clipped from V and 0 bases from J, the junction kept 2 bases outside the gene matches. CDR3 length: 16 amino acids. Germline lookup yields CDR1 MNHEY and CDR2 SVGEGT. In nucleotides, the CDR3 is TGTGCCAGCAGTTACTTCCTAGCGGGGAGCACAGATACGCAGTATTTT. This translates into CASSYFLAGSTDTQYF.

The chain joins TRBV9 to TRBJ2-1, with D possibly being TRBD2 (6 bases). This CDR3 is 13 amino acids long. The V gene lost 7 bases and the J gene lost 4 bases, with 12 bases spanning the gap. From germline, CDR1 is SGDLS and CDR2 YYNGEE. The CDR3, as DNA: TGTGCCAGCGGGACTCAATATTACAATGAGCAGTTCTTC. It encodes CASGTQYYNEQFF.

V is TRBV4-1 and J is TRBJ2-5, with 8 nucleotides matching TRBD1. Germline V gene data show CDR1 as MGHRA and CDR2 as YSYEKL. The CDR3 contains 14 residues. Germline trimming cut 3 bases from V and 6 bases from J; bases unmatched to any gene: 6. CDR3 residues: CASSQMDREKTQYF. DNA for the CDR3: TGCGCCAGCAGCCAGATGGACAGGGAAAAGACCCAGTACTTC.

The chain joins TRBV6-5 to TRBJ1-2; 7 bases map to TRBD1. Germline loops: CDR1 MNHEY, CDR2 SVGAGI. The CDR3 contains 12 residues. J was trimmed by 8 bases and V by 6 bases; bases with no gene match: 6. CDR3 sequence reads: CASRDRSRGYTF. The CDR3 bases are TGTGCCAGCAGGGACAGGAGCCGAGGCTACACCTTC.

V and J are TRBV7-2 and TRBJ1-2; 11 nucleotides agree with TRBD1. This CDR3 region has 17 residues. Losses at the gene ends were 3 bases for V and 6 bases for J; bases not matched to a gene: 12. CDR1 and CDR2 (germline): SGHTA, FQGNSA. In nucleotides, the CDR3 is TGTGCCAGCAGCTTCACCGGGACAGGGGGTAGGGTTAATGGCTACACCTTC. Translated: CASSFTGTGGRVNGYTF. The full variable domain, with the rest looked up from reference TRBV7-2 and TRBJ1-2, is GAGVSQSPSNKVTEKGKDVELRCDPISGHTALYWYRQSLGQGLEFLIYFQGNSAPDKSGLPSDRFSAERTGGSVSTLTIQRTQQEDSAVYLCASSFTGTGGRVNGYTFGSGTRLTVV.

The V call is TRBV3-1 (or the pseudogene TRBV3-2), the J call TRBJ2-2; unclear D gene. The CDR3 length is 15 residues. From germline, CDR1 is LGHDT and CDR2 YNNKEL (reference sequence). Trimming took off 3 bases at V and 1 base at J, with 9 bases between the two ends. DNA for the CDR3: TGTGCCAGCAGCCAGAGTCTTAAGAACACCGGGGAGCTGTTTTTT. Protein sequence: CASSQSLKNTGELFF.

The rearrangement links TRBV12-3 or TRBV12-4 to TRBJ2-3; 7 nucleotides align to TRBD2. CDR3 length: 13 amino acids. The junction had 3 bases not matched to a gene; V was cut back by 3 bases and J by 6 bases. The CDR3 here is CASSFVGGDTQYF. The CDR3, as DNA: TGTGCCAGCAGTTTTGTGGGAGGGGATACGCAGTATTTT.

The rearrangement links TRBV7-2 to TRBJ2-6; TRBD1 agrees at 9 bases. Germline lookup yields CDR1 SGHTA and CDR2 FQGNSA. The trim removed 5 bases at V and 1 base at J, leaving 6 bases unmatched. The CDR3 is 17 residues long. CDR3 in amino acids: CASSRGQGVSGANVLTF. The CDR3, as DNA: TGTGCCAGCAGCCGGGGACAGGGTGTGTCTGGGGCCAACGTCCTGACTTTC.

The V and J genes are TRBV2 and TRBJ1-5, with D possibly matching TRBD1 (5 bases). This CDR3 contains 14 residues. Trimming cost V 4 bases and J 0 bases, with 7 bases left between them. CDR1 SNHLY and CDR2 FYNNEI come from the germline V gene. CDR3 in amino acids: CASSAQGSNQPQHF. In DNA form, the CDR3 reads TGTGCCAGCAGTGCGCAGGGTAGCAATCAGCCCCAGCATTTT.

V and J are TRBV7-9 and TRBJ1-1; D unresolved. Germline V CDR1 and CDR2: SEHNR, FQNEAQ (reference sequence). This CDR3 is built from 12 residues. V lost 5 bases and J 3 bases, leaving 7 bases between the germline ends. CDR3 in amino acids: CASSPGYTEAFF. CDR3 DNA: TGTGCCAGCAGCCCAGGATACACTGAAGCTTTCTTT.